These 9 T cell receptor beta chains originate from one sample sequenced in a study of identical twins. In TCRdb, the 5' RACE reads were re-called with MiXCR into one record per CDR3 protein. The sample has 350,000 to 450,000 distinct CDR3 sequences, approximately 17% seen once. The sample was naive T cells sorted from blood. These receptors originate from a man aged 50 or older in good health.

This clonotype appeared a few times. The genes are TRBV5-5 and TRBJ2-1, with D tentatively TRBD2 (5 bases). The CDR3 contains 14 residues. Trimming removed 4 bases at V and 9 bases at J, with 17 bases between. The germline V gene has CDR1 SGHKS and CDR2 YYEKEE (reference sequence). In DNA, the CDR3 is TGTGCCAGCAGCGCTGAGGACTTTCCCGCTGAGCAGTTCTTC. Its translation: CASSAEDFPAEQFF.

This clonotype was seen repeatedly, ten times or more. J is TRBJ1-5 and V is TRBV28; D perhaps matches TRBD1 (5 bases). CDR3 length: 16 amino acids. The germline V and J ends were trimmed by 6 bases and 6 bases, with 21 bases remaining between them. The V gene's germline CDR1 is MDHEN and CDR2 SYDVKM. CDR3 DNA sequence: TGTGCCAGCAGCCCAGCGGAGGGGTTGATGGGTCAGCCCCAGCATTTT. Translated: CASSPAEGLMGQPQHF. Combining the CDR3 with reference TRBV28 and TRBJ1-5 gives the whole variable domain DVKVTQSSRYLVKRTGEKVFLECVQDMDHENMFWYRQDPGLGLRLIYFSYDVKMKEKGDIPEGYSVSREKKERFSLILESASTNQTSMYLCASSPAEGLMGQPQHFGDGTRLSIL.

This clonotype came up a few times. The CDR3 region is CASSQTLLGFKTQYF. CDR3 nucleotides: TGCGCCAGCAGCCAAACGCTTCTGGGGTTTAAGACCCAGTACTTC. The rearrangement links TRBV4-1 to TRBJ2-5; no definite D call. The V end was cut by 2 bases, the J end by 6 bases, with 16 bases between. The germline V gene has CDR1 MGHRA and CDR2 YSYEKL. CDR3 size: 15 residues.

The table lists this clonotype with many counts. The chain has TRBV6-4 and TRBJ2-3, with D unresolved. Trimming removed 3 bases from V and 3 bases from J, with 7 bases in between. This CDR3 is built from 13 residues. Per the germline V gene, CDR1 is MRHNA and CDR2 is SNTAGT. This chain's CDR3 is CASSDERTDTQYF. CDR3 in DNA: TGTGCCAGCAGTGATGAGCGAACAGATACGCAGTATTTT.

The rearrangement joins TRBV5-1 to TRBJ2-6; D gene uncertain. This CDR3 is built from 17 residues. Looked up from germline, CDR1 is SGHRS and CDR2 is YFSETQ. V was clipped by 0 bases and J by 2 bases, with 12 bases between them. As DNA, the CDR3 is TGCGCCAGCAGCTTGGTGGGTACTGGGGCTGGGGCCAACGTCCTGACTTTC. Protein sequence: CASSLVGTGAGANVLTF.

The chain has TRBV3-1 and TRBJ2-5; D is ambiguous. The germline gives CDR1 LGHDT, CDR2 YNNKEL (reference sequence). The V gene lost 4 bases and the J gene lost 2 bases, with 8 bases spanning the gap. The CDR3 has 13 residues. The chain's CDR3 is CASSPLIQETQYF. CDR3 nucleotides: TGTGCCAGCAGCCCACTAATACAAGAGACCCAGTACTTC.

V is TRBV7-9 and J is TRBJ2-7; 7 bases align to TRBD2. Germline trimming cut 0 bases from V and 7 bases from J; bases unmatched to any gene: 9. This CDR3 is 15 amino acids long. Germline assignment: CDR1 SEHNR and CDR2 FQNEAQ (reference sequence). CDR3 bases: TGTGCCAGCAGCTTAGCCGGGCGGGGGAGTCGGGAGCAGTACTTC. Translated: CASSLAGRGSREQYF.

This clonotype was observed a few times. The CDR3 spells CATGGTAQETQYF. CDR3 bases: TGTGCCACCGGCGGGACAGCCCAAGAGACCCAGTACTTC. V usage is TRBV15 and J usage is TRBJ2-5; the D gene is possibly TRBD1 (7 bases). The CDR3 extends over 13 amino acids. Germline lookup yields CDR1 LNHNV and CDR2 YYDKDF (reference sequence). Between the trimmed V and J ends, which lost 8 bases and 1 base, there was a span of 11 bases.

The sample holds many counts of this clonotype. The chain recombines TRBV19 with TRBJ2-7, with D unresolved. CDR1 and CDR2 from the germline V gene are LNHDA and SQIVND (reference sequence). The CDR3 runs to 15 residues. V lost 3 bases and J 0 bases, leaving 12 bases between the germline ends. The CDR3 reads CASSMLGMSSYEQYF. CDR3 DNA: TGTGCCAGTAGTATGTTGGGGATGAGCTCCTACGAGCAGTACTTC.